This T cell receptor (beta chain) was captured in a study of blood T cell repertoires in COVID-19. This clone was seen a few times. Assay: immunoSEQ multiplex PCR; the TCRdb copy retains only in-frame clones and omits some. The sample carries 88,000 or so clones, 79% recorded once. Germline V gene data show CDR1 as KGHSH and CDR2 as LQKENI. The CDR3 covers 15 residues. Trimming left V 6 bases short and J 0 bases short, with 11 bases between. The chain carries TRBV18 and TRBJ1-4; D is unresolved. The sample consisted of peripheral blood. The receptor's source is a human donor in a cohort sampled during active COVID-19. CDR3 region: CASSPRLATNEKLFF. The CDR3 DNA reads TGTGCCAGCTCCCCAAGACTCGCAACTAATGAAAAACTGTTTTTT.